The source of this T cell receptor beta chain is a study of beta chain features in type 1 diabetes. Sequencing targeted expressed TCRB transcripts, as all isolated RNA had been reverse transcribed. Assay used: immunoSEQ multiplex PCR; TCRdb lists only in-frame clones, some missing. This table has 150,000 to 200,000 clones, roughly 8% appearing once. As regards this clone: Its antigen is still unknown.

General study points: Shortening of TCRB CDR3s, moderate but significant, appeared in all four CD4+ subsets of Type 1 diabetes patients.

Trimming took 6 bases from V and 7 from J, leaving 9 bases between them. Germline CDR1 is SNHLY and CDR2 is FYNNEI. The CDR3 consists of 12 residues. The sequenced sample was central memory CD4+ T cells from blood. The sequence was collected from a man younger than 30 with type 1 diabetes. The chain couples TRBV2 to TRBJ2-2, with D tentatively TRBD2 (5 bases). In nucleotides, the CDR3 is TGTGCCAGCAGCTATACTAGCGGGGAGCTGTTTTTT. Its translation is CASSYTSGELFF.